These 31 T cell receptor beta chains were all obtained from the same sample, sequenced in a study of shared clonotypes between healthy human individuals (TCRdb year 2020). Library generation was performed with the immunoSEQ multiplex PCR assay. In TCRdb, the immuneACCESS table is reduced to in-frame sequences with V and J assigned. These tables do not hold every clone; where another copy was compared, an unresolved V gene accounts for under half, and the others remain unexplained. The sample includes roughly 2,500,000 clones, with 93% observed a single time. About 0.39% of the sample lies in the top ten. The sample taken for sequencing was naive CD4+ T cells from PBMCs. Explained via the paper, the cell subset or site label denotes: CD45RA+ positively selected. These TCRs come from a man aged 18-30 years in good health. Some clones in this sample may be carry-over from other donors' samples.

The CDR3 DNA reads TGCGCCAGCAGCCAAGTTTCTGCGAGAAGCACAGATACGCAGTATTTT. Translating gives CASSQVSARSTDTQYF. The J gene is TRBJ2-3, the V gene TRBV4-3; D not resolved. This CDR3 is 16 amino acids long. Germline-derived CDR1 and CDR2 are LGHNA and YSLEER. The V gene lost 1 base and the J gene lost 0 bases, with 11 bases spanning the gap.

The chain uses TRBV28 and TRBJ1-5; D remains ambiguous. This CDR3 comprises 14 residues. V lost 7 bases, J lost 0 bases, and 10 bases lay in between. Germline values: CDR1 MDHEN, CDR2 SYDVKM. The CDR3 DNA is TGTGCCAGCACCCCCCAGTATAGCAATCAGCCCCAGCATTTT. Translating it yields CASTPQYSNQPQHF.

V and J are TRBV28 and TRBJ1-1; D might be TRBD1 (5 bases). V gave up 7 bases and J gave up 6 bases, with 18 bases separating them. This CDR3 is built from 14 residues. CDR1 is MDHEN and CDR2 is SYDVKM in the germline V gene. As DNA, the CDR3 is TGTGCCAGCACCCCCCCCGGCAGGGTCGCTGAAGCTTTCTTT. Translated: CASTPPGRVAEAFF.

The rearrangement uses TRBV2 and TRBJ1-1; 9 nucleotides match TRBD1. The CDR3 sequence is 13 residues long. Losses at the gene ends were 8 bases for V and 3 bases for J; bases not matched to a gene: 4. Germline V gives CDR1 SNHLY, CDR2 FYNNEI. The CDR3 DNA reads TGTGCCAGCGGCGGACAGGGGTACACTGAAGCTTTCTTT. Translating gives CASGGQGYTEAFF. The full variable domain, with the rest looked up from reference TRBV2 and TRBJ1-1, is EPEVTQTPSHQVTQMGQEVILRCVPISNHLYFYWYRQILGQKVEFLVSFYNNEISEKSEIFDDQFSVERPDGSNFTLKIRSTKLEDSAMYFCASGGQGYTEAFFGQGTRLTVV.

The chain couples TRBV27 to TRBJ2-6; TRBD1 matches 8 bases. CDR3 length: 17 amino acids. Looked up from germline, CDR1 is MNHEY and CDR2 is SMNVEV (reference sequence). J gave up 0 bases and V 5 bases, and 6 bases lay outside the gene matches. This chain's CDR3 is CASSLTGTGSGANVLTF. The DNA for the CDR3 is TGTGCCAGCAGTCTAACCGGGACAGGCTCTGGGGCCAACGTCCTGACTTTC.

V gene TRBV5-4 combines with J gene TRBJ2-2; D is perhaps TRBD2 (6 bases). CDR1 is SGHNT, CDR2 YYREEE, per germline (reference sequence). This CDR3 has 14 amino acids. The ends were cut back, 6 bases at V and 2 bases at J, with 11 bases in the middle. CDR3 loop: CASKLAPNTGELFF. DNA of the CDR3: TGTGCCAGCAAACTAGCTCCTAACACCGGGGAGCTGTTTTTT. Drawing the rest from reference TRBV5-4 and TRBJ2-2, the complete variable domain is ETGVTQSPTHLIKTRGQQVTLRCSSQSGHNTVSWYQQALGQGPQFIFQYYREEENGRGNFPPRFSGLQFPNYSSELNVNALELDDSALYLCASKLAPNTGELFFGEGSRLTVL.

The chain joins TRBV6-5 to TRBJ1-1; 7 bases are a match to TRBD1. From germline, CDR1 is MNHEY and CDR2 SVGAGI. This CDR3 has 13 amino acids. Trimming took 0 bases from V and 11 from J; bases not matched to a gene: 6. The DNA for the CDR3 is TGTGCCAGCAGTTACTCCGGACAGGTGGTGGCTTTCTTT. Translated, it gives CASSYSGQVVAFF.

CDR3 loop: CASSTGRGTEAFF. As DNA, the CDR3 is TGTGCCAGCAGCACCGGACGAGGGACTGAAGCTTTCTTT. The V call is TRBV4-2, the J call TRBJ1-1; D gene uncertain. Germline CDR1 is LGHNA and CDR2 is YNFKEQ. V was pared by 5 bases and J by 5 bases, with 12 bases between. This CDR3 region has 13 residues.

The V gene is TRBV28, the J gene TRBJ1-2; 8 nucleotides match TRBD1. Trimming removed 5 bases from V and 4 bases from J; junction bases left unmatched: 9. CDR3 length: 15 residues. Germline CDR1 is MDHEN and CDR2 is SYDVKM. As DNA, the CDR3 is TGTGCCAGCAGTCTCCGGACAGGGTCGGGCTATGGCTACACCTTC. Protein: CASSLRTGSGYGYTF.

This chain joins TRBV5-1 and TRBJ2-1; 12 bases match TRBD2. V shed 3 bases and J 5 bases; nucleotides not matched to a gene: 3. The germline gives CDR1 SGHRS, CDR2 YFSETQ. This CDR3 is 15 amino acids long. CDR3 loop: CASSWRTSGNNEQFF. DNA of the CDR3: TGCGCCAGCAGCTGGCGGACTAGCGGGAACAATGAGCAGTTCTTC.

Concerning this clone itself: This CDR3 is also generated by other DNA sequences in the sample. The V call is TRBV5-1, the J call TRBJ2-3; D tentatively fits TRBD1 or TRBD2 (6 bases each). This CDR3 is built from 15 residues. Trimming cost V 0 bases and J 3 bases, with 11 bases left between them. Germline assignment: CDR1 SGHRS and CDR2 YFSETQ. CDR3 sequence: CASSLARGGTDTQYF. CDR3 sequence (DNA): TGCGCCAGCAGCTTGGCCAGGGGAGGAACAGATACGCAGTATTTT.

The chain combines TRBV28 with TRBJ2-5; no firm D call. The V gene's germline CDR1 is MDHEN and CDR2 SYDVKM. This CDR3 has 13 amino acids. V was clipped by 6 bases and J by 3 bases, with 11 bases between them. Written as DNA, the CDR3 is TGTGCCAGCAGAAAGGGCGGTAAAGAGACCCAGTACTTC. This codes for CASRKGGKETQYF.

V and J are TRBV5-8 and TRBJ2-1; no clear D gene. The CDR3 sequence is 16 residues long. V was shortened by 1 base and J by 0 bases, with 11 bases between the two germline ends. The germline V gene has CDR1 SGHTS and CDR2 YDEGEE. The CDR3 reads CASSLYDGSSYNEQFF. CDR3 DNA sequence: TGTGCCAGCAGCTTGTACGACGGTAGCTCCTACAATGAGCAGTTCTTC.

This chain links TRBV5-8 with TRBJ1-5; D is unclear. Looked up from germline, CDR1 is SGHTS and CDR2 is YDEGEE. The CDR3 contains 13 residues. The V end was cut by 5 bases, the J end by 1 base, with 7 bases between. CDR3 in DNA: TGTGCCAGCAGTCCGGGGAGCAATCAGCCCCAGCATTTT. This codes for CASSPGSNQPQHF.

The chain uses TRBV29-1 and TRBJ2-7; D perhaps matches TRBD1 (5 bases). Trimming took off 5 bases at V and 1 base at J, with 12 bases between the two ends. The germline V gene has CDR1 SQVTM and CDR2 ANQGSEA. CDR3 length equals 13 residues. As DNA, the CDR3 is TGCAGCGTTTCGACAGCGCGGTCCTACGAGCAGTACTTC. This codes for CSVSTARSYEQYF.

The rearrangement joins TRBV7-9 to TRBJ1-1; D is unresolved. Germline CDR1 SEHNR, CDR2 FQNEAQ (reference sequence). V was trimmed by 5 bases and J by 5 bases, leaving 24 bases between them. This CDR3 region has 17 residues. The CDR3 loop reads CASSPGGIPSRGTEAFF. The DNA for the CDR3 is TGTGCCAGCAGCCCAGGCGGCATCCCCTCACGCGGTACTGAAGCTTTCTTT. The entire variable domain, with the rest obtained from reference TRBV7-9 and TRBJ1-1, is as follows: DTGVSQNPRHKITKRGQNVTFRCDPISEHNRLYWYRQTLGQGPEFLTYFQNEAQLEKSRLLSDRFSAERPKGSFSTLEIQRTEQGDSAMYLCASSPGGIPSRGTEAFFGQGTRLTVV.

About this clone itself: This sample includes further DNA sequences coding for the same CDR3. The chain links TRBV9 to TRBJ2-2; TRBD2 agrees at 7 bases. Germline V gives CDR1 SGDLS, CDR2 YYNGEE. Losses at the gene ends were 0 bases for V and 4 bases for J; bases not matched to a gene: 0. CDR3 size: 14 residues. CDR3 coding DNA: TGTGCCAGCAGCGTAGCGGGGGGCACCGGGGAGCTGTTTTTT. Translation: CASSVAGGTGELFF.

There are a few counts of this clone. The rearrangement joins TRBV19 to TRBJ1-2, with 9 bases matching TRBD1. J was trimmed by 7 bases and V by 8 bases; bases with no gene match: 8. CDR3 length: 13 residues. Germline lookup yields CDR1 LNHDA and CDR2 SQIVND (reference sequence). The CDR3 region is CASVNRGRVGYTF. The CDR3 nucleotides read TGTGCCAGTGTGAACAGGGGGCGAGTTGGCTACACCTTC.

The rearrangement uses TRBV28 and TRBJ2-1; D could derive from TRBD1 or TRBD2 (6 bases each). The V end lost 8 bases, the J end lost 6 bases, and 20 bases lay between the germline ends. Germline V gene lookup returns CDR1 MDHEN and CDR2 SYDVKM. The CDR3 loop spans 15 amino acids. The CDR3 reads CASSSIIGGANEQFF. The CDR3 nucleotides read TGTGCCAGCTCTAGCATCATCGGGGGCGCCAATGAGCAGTTCTTC.

The V call is TRBV11-3, the J call TRBJ1-5; D gene ambiguous. The CDR3 has 15 residues. Trimming pared 7 bases from V and 4 bases from J, leaving 17 bases between. Germline loops: CDR1 SGHNT, CDR2 YENEEA. Here the CDR3 reads CASTTRGVGNQPQHF. DNA of the CDR3: TGTGCCAGCACCACTCGTGGGGTGGGGAATCAGCCCCAGCATTTT.

V gene TRBV4-3 combines with J gene TRBJ2-7; 8 nucleotides match TRBD2. Per the germline V gene, CDR1 is LGHNA and CDR2 is YSLEER. The CDR3 sequence is 15 residues long. Germline trimming cut 1 base from V and 2 bases from J; bases unmatched to any gene: 4. The CDR3 loop reads CASSQAGGPAYEQYF. The CDR3 nucleotides are TGCGCCAGCAGCCAAGCGGGAGGGCCCGCCTACGAGCAGTACTTC.

As to this clone: Other nucleotide sequences in the sample specify the same CDR3. The chain employs TRBV28 and TRBJ1-2, with TRBD1 matching 9 bases. The CDR3 length is 16 residues. V lost 0 bases and J lost 1; bases outside the gene matches: 3. The germline V gene encodes CDR1 MDHEN and CDR2 SYDVKM. CDR3 sequence: CASSLWGQGYNYGYTF. As DNA, the CDR3 is TGTGCCAGCAGTTTATGGGGACAGGGCTATAACTATGGCTACACCTTC.

This clone appeared a single time. The rearrangement links TRBV28 to TRBJ2-1, with 8 bases aligning to TRBD2. This CDR3 has 16 residues. The J segment lost 6 bases and the V segment lost 5 bases, leaving 12 bases of the junction unmatched. CDR1 and CDR2 (germline): MDHEN, SYDVKM. CDR3 region: CASSPEGLGGGNEQFF. CDR3 in DNA: TGTGCCAGCAGTCCCGAGGGACTAGGTGGAGGCAATGAGCAGTTCTTC.

V usage is TRBV5-1 and J usage is TRBJ2-5, with a possible D match to TRBD1 (6 bases). The CDR3 loop spans 16 amino acids. Germline CDR1 is SGHRS and CDR2 is YFSETQ. Trimming stripped 0 bases from V and 1 base from J, with 13 bases between. CDR3 protein: CASSLGVVQGQETQYF. In DNA form, the CDR3 reads TGCGCCAGCAGCTTGGGGGTGGTACAGGGCCAAGAGACCCAGTACTTC.

J is TRBJ1-1 and V is TRBV4-2; D is ambiguous. Trimming removed 0 bases from V and 4 bases from J, with 18 bases in between. The CDR3 has 17 amino acids. Germline V lookup: CDR1 LGHNA, CDR2 YNFKEQ. For the CDR3, the DNA is TGTGCCAGCAGCCAAGATCAACGGCGAAGGGCGGGCACTGAAGCTTTCTTT. Protein sequence: CASSQDQRRRAGTEAFF.

The chain carries TRBV11-2 and TRBJ2-1, with TRBD2 matching 12 bases. Germline trimming cut 1 base from V and 5 bases from J; bases unmatched to any gene: 6. CDR3 length: 17 residues. Germline lookup yields CDR1 SGHAT and CDR2 FQNNGV. CDR3 sequence: CASSLGVRTSGDNEQFF. The DNA for the CDR3 is TGTGCCAGCAGCTTAGGGGTCCGGACTAGCGGGGACAATGAGCAGTTCTTC.

This sequence joins TRBV5-1 and TRBJ1-5; D not certain. CDR3 length: 14 residues. CDR1 and CDR2 from the germline V gene are SGHRS and YFSETQ. V lost 1 base and J 4 bases, leaving 9 bases between the germline ends. The CDR3 sequence: CASSLILENQPQHF. In DNA form, the CDR3 reads TGCGCCAGCAGCTTGATCTTAGAGAATCAGCCCCAGCATTTT. Full variable domain (missing parts from reference TRBV5-1 and TRBJ1-5): KAGVTQTPRYLIKTRGQQVTLSCSPISGHRSVSWYQQTPGQGLQFLFEYFSETQRNKGNFPGRFSGRQFSNSRSEMNVSTLELGDSALYLCASSLILENQPQHFGDGTRLSIL.

The chain links TRBV4-3 to TRBJ2-7, with 9 bases matching TRBD1. CDR1 is LGHNA, CDR2 YSLEER, per germline. The CDR3 runs to 17 residues. V trimming: 4 bases; J trimming: 4 bases; junction bases outside the gene matches: 14. This CDR3 reads CASSPRTGANGEYEQYF. For the CDR3, the DNA is TGCGCCAGCAGCCCGCGGACAGGGGCCAATGGGGAGTACGAGCAGTACTTC.

CDR3 protein: CASSPTHAGRADTQYF. CDR3 coding DNA: TGTGCCAGCAGCCCCACCCACGCCGGGCGCGCAGATACGCAGTATTTT. The chain couples TRBV4-2 to TRBJ2-3; D not certain. Germline V CDR1 and CDR2: LGHNA, YNFKEQ. The V gene lost 4 bases and the J gene lost 4 bases, with 18 bases spanning the gap. This CDR3 spans 16 amino acids.

V usage is TRBV9 and J usage is TRBJ1-1, with D possibly TRBD1 on 5 matching bases. CDR3 size: 14 residues. V was cut by 0 bases and J by 3 bases, with 9 bases left in between. The V gene's germline CDR1 is SGDLS and CDR2 YYNGEE. CDR3 sequence reads: CASSVELGDTEAFF. The CDR3 region has the DNA TGTGCCAGCAGCGTAGAGCTGGGGGACACTGAAGCTTTCTTT.

This rearrangement joins TRBV7-6 to TRBJ1-3, with D possibly TRBD1 on 5 matching bases. Looked up from germline, CDR1 is SGHVS and CDR2 is FNYEAQ. Trimming took 6 bases from V and 2 from J, leaving 14 bases between them. The CDR3 length is 15 residues. CDR3 amino acids: CASSFGTGPGNTIYF. In DNA, the CDR3 is TGTGCCAGCAGTTTTGGGACGGGGCCTGGAAACACCATATATTTT.